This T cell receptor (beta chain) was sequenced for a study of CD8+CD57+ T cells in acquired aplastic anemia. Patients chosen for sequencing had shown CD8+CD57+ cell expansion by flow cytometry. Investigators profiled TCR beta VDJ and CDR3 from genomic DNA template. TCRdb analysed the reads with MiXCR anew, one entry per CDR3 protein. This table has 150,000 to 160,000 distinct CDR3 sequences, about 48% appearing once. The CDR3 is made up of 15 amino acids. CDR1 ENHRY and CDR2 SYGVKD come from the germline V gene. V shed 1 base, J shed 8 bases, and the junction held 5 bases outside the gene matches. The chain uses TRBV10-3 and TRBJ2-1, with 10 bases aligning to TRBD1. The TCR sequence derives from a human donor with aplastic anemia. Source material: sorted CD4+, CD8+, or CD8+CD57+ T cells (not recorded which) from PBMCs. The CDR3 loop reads CAISEFGQGEDEQFF. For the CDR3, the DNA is TGTGCCATCAGTGAGTTCGGACAGGGGGAGGATGAGCAGTTCTTC.